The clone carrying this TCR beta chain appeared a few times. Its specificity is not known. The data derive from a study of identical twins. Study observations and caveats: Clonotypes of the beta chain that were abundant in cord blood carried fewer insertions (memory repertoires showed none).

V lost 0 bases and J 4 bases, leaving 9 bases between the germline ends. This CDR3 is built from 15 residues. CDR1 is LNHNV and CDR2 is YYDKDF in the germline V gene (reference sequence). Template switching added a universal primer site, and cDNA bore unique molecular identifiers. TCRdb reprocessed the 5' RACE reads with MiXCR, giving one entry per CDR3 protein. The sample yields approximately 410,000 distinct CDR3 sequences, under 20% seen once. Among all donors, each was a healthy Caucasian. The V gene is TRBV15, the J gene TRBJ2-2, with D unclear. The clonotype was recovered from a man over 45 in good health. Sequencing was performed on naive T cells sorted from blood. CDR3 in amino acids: CATSRDRPSTGELFF. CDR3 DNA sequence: TGTGCCACCAGCAGAGATAGACCGAGCACCGGGGAGCTGTTTTTT.